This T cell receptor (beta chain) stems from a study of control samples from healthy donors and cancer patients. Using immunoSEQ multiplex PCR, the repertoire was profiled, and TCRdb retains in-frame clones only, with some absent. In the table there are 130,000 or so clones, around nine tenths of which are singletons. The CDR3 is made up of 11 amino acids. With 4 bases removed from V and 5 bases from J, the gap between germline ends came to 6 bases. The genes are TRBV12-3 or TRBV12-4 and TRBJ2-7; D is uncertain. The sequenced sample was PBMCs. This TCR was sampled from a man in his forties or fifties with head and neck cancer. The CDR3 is CASSSNHEQYF. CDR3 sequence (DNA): TGTGCCAGCAGTTCCAATCACGAGCAGTACTTC.